A single sample gave rise to the 21 T cell receptor beta chains below, sequenced in a study of neoadjuvant anti-PD-1 for oral cavity cancer. The table came from immunoSEQ multiplex PCR; TCRdb's copy has only in-frame clones and leaves some out. The sample carries approximately 72,000 clones, approximately 82% recorded once. Sequenced here: PBMCs, sampled before nivolumab (anti-PD-1) treatment. These receptors all come from a person aged 35-79 years with oral cavity squamous cell carcinoma.

This clone was counted only a few times. The chain has TRBV6-5 and TRBJ2-7, with 9 bases matching TRBD1. This CDR3 contains 16 residues. Per the germline V gene, CDR1 is MNHEY and CDR2 is SVGAGI. V gave up 3 bases and J gave up 3 bases; unmatched junction bases: 9. This chain's CDR3 is CASSYSLGTGIYEQYF. CDR3 nucleotides: TGTGCCAGCAGTTATTCCCTCGGGACAGGGATCTACGAGCAGTACTTC.

The chain combines TRBV7-6 with TRBJ2-7, with TRBD1 matching 8 bases. Germline CDR1 SGHVS, CDR2 FNYEAQ. The V and J ends lost 1 base and 2 bases, in that order; junction bases with no gene match: 7. The CDR3 is made up of 16 amino acids. CDR3 sequence reads: CASSLGFRDRTYEQYF. The CDR3 DNA is TGTGCCAGCAGCTTAGGGTTCCGGGACAGGACCTACGAGCAGTACTTC.

The J gene is TRBJ2-7, the V gene TRBV2, with a tentative D call TRBD1 (5 bases). CDR1 and CDR2 (germline): SNHLY, FYNNEI. The CDR3 runs 14 residues. Deletions cut 2 bases from V and 5 bases from J, with 13 bases between. CDR3 in amino acids: CASSETGLMDEQYF. CDR3 bases: TGTGCCAGCAGTGAAACAGGTTTGATGGACGAGCAGTACTTC.

The chain is built from TRBV30 and TRBJ1-6; maybe TRBD1 (5 bases). The V end lost 3 bases, the J end lost 0 bases, and 6 bases lay between the germline ends. Looked up from germline, CDR1 is GTSNPN and CDR2 is SVGIG (reference sequence). The CDR3 length is 14 residues. The CDR3 DNA reads TGTGCCTGGAGAGGGGACTCCTATAATTCACCCCTCCACTTT. This sequence encodes CAWRGDSYNSPLHF.

The chain recombines TRBV9 with TRBJ1-2, with D possibly matching TRBD1 (6 bases). Per the germline V gene, CDR1 is SGDLS and CDR2 is YYNGEE. Trimming pared 0 bases from V and 4 bases from J, leaving 16 bases between. This CDR3 spans 16 amino acids. The CDR3 loop reads CASSVGTAQNPYGYTF. CDR3 coding DNA: TGTGCCAGCAGCGTAGGGACAGCCCAGAACCCCTATGGCTACACCTTC.

The CDR3 region is CASSIGLFDESGANVLTF. The CDR3, as DNA: TGTGCCAGTAGTATAGGGCTGTTCGATGAGTCTGGGGCCAACGTCCTGACTTTC. The J gene is TRBJ2-6, the V gene TRBV19, with D uncertain. Trimming removed 1 base from V and 1 base from J, with 14 bases in between. The CDR3 has 18 amino acids. Germline V gene data show CDR1 as LNHDA and CDR2 as SQIVND (reference sequence).

The chain carries TRBV10-1 and TRBJ2-7, with D unresolved. V dropped 4 bases and J dropped 6 bases, with 13 bases sitting between them. CDR1 WNHNN and CDR2 SYGVQD come from the germline V gene (reference sequence). The CDR3 is 13 residues long. Written as DNA, the CDR3 is TGCGCCAGCAGTGCCGACTCGACGGGCGAGCAGTACTTC. Its translation: CASSADSTGEQYF.

The chain carries TRBV5-1 and TRBJ2-3; tentative D call: TRBD2 (5 bases). Germline V gene lookup returns CDR1 SGHRS and CDR2 YFSETQ. V lost 3 bases, J lost 1 base, and 6 bases lay in between. The CDR3 spans 13 residues. CDR3 in amino acids: CASSSGGTDTQYF. In DNA, the CDR3 is TGCGCCAGCAGCTCCGGGGGCACAGATACGCAGTATTTT.

The gene calls are TRBV11-3 and TRBJ2-1, with 11 bases that match TRBD2. CDR3 size: 17 residues. Trimming cost V 1 base and J 3 bases; bases outside gene matches: 5. CDR1 is SGHNT, CDR2 YENEEA, per germline. This chain's CDR3 is CASSLGGGLADYNEQFF. The CDR3 DNA is TGTGCCAGCAGCTTAGGCGGGGGACTAGCGGACTACAATGAGCAGTTCTTC.

The V gene is TRBV7-6, the J gene TRBJ2-7, with D perhaps given as TRBD1 or TRBD2 (5 bases each). V was trimmed by 1 base and J by 2 bases, leaving 15 bases between them. In germline, CDR1 is SGHVS, CDR2 FNYEAQ. The CDR3 spans 16 residues. The CDR3 nucleotides read TGTGCCAGCAGCTTAGGATACCGGGACCAACCCTACGAGCAGTACTTC. Protein sequence: CASSLGYRDQPYEQYF. The full variable domain, rest sourced from reference TRBV7-6 and TRBJ2-7, is GAGVSQSPRYKVTKRGQDVALRCDPISGHVSLYWYRQALGQGPEFLTYFNYEAQQDKSGLPNDRFSAERPEGSISTLTIQRTEQRDSAMYRCASSLGYRDQPYEQYFGPGTRLTVT.

The chain joins TRBV11-2 to TRBJ1-3; 7 bases align to TRBD1. V dropped 3 bases and J dropped 4; count of bases not matched to a gene: 15. From germline, CDR1 is SGHAT and CDR2 FQNNGV. The CDR3 runs 18 residues. CDR3: CASSLRTGAWGRGNTIYF. CDR3 bases: TGTGCCAGCAGCTTGAGGACAGGCGCGTGGGGAAGAGGAAACACCATATATTTT.

DNA of the CDR3: TGTGCCAGTTTATCTCTAGCGGGGCCATACGAGCAGTACTTC. It yields the protein CASLSLAGPYEQYF. The J gene is TRBJ2-7, the V gene TRBV6-1; 9 nucleotides line up with TRBD2. Trimming took 9 bases from V and 4 from J; bases not matched to a gene: 10. CDR3 length: 14 amino acids. The germline V gene encodes CDR1 MNHNS and CDR2 SASEGT.

The chain recombines TRBV7-2 with TRBJ1-3; 7 bases align to TRBD1. The junction had 2 bases not matched to a gene; V was cut back by 6 bases and J by 0 bases. Germline-derived CDR1 and CDR2 are SGHTA and FQGNSA. CDR3 length equals 14 residues. The CDR3 DNA reads TGTGCCAGCAGGGACAGGAGCTCTGGAAACACCATATATTTT. Translated: CASRDRSSGNTIYF.

The rearrangement links TRBV29-1 to TRBJ2-3; TRBD1 or TRBD2 may be the D gene (6 bases each). Germline V gene data show CDR1 as SQVTM and CDR2 as ANQGSEA. The CDR3 loop spans 16 amino acids. V lost 6 bases, J lost 6 bases, and 25 bases lay in between. The DNA of the CDR3 is TGCAGCGTGGTCGGGGGCTCTTGGGATTTTTCTGATACGCAGTATTTT. Translated: CSVVGGSWDFSDTQYF.

The chain recombines TRBV6-5 with TRBJ1-5; D is uncertain. CDR1 is MNHEY and CDR2 is SVGAGI in the germline V gene. This CDR3 spans 15 amino acids. Trimming removed 0 bases at V and 0 bases at J, with 6 bases between. The CDR3 spells CASSYSQYSNQPQHF. CDR3 nucleotides: TGTGCCAGCAGTTACTCACAATATAGCAATCAGCCCCAGCATTTT.

The genes are TRBV7-9 and TRBJ2-2; the D gene could be TRBD1 or TRBD2 (5 bases each). Germline CDR1 and CDR2: SEHNR and FQNEAQ (reference sequence). The CDR3 contains 11 residues. CDR3: CAGRYTGELFF. The CDR3 region has the DNA TGTGCGGGACGCTACACCGGGGAGCTGTTTTTT.

This chain links TRBV6-6 with TRBJ2-7, with TRBD1 identical over 8 bases. There are 15 residues in the CDR3. V lost 5 bases to trimming and J lost 7 bases; unmatched junction nucleotides: 13. Germline V gives CDR1 MNHNY, CDR2 SVGAGI (reference sequence). CDR3 nucleotide sequence: TGTGCCAGCAGTCCAGGGGGCCCAGGAACCGTAGAGCAGTACTTC. Its translation: CASSPGGPGTVEQYF.

This clone showed up just a few times. As DNA, the CDR3 is TGCGCCAGCAGCCCAGCCCCCGGGACAGGGTACTATGGCTACACCTTC. This encodes CASSPAPGTGYYGYTF. The gene calls are TRBV5-1 and TRBJ1-2; TRBD1 matches 9 bases. The length of the CDR3 is 16 residues. V lost 4 bases to trimming and J lost 3 bases; unmatched junction nucleotides: 10. Per the germline V gene, CDR1 is SGHRS and CDR2 is YFSETQ. The full variable domain, rest sourced from reference TRBV5-1 and TRBJ1-2, is KAGVTQTPRYLIKTRGQQVTLSCSPISGHRSVSWYQQTPGQGLQFLFEYFSETQRNKGNFPGRFSGRQFSNSRSEMNVSTLELGDSALYLCASSPAPGTGYYGYTFGSGTRLTVV.

This clone was seen a handful of times. The chain employs TRBV4-2 and TRBJ2-1; 7 bases match TRBD1. The CDR3 contains 16 residues. Germline CDR1 and CDR2: LGHNA and YNFKEQ. After removal of 4 bases from V and 2 bases from J, the junction contained 8 bases not matched to a gene. The CDR3, as DNA: TGTGCCAGCAGCCCTGAGACAGGGCAACCCTACAATGAGCAGTTCTTC. Amino acids: CASSPETGQPYNEQFF.

V is TRBV6-6 and J is TRBJ1-2; D uncertain. Per germline, CDR1 MNHNY and CDR2 SVGAGI (reference sequence). The CDR3 is made up of 14 amino acids. The ends were cut back, 0 bases at V and 2 bases at J, with 7 bases in the middle. CDR3 amino acids: CASSYSGENYGYTF. CDR3 coding DNA: TGTGCCAGCAGTTACTCCGGGGAGAACTATGGCTACACCTTC.

This clone has only one observation. One junction end does not reproduce the germline sequence, and a read error may be involved. The chain uses TRBV5-3 and TRBJ1-6; a weak D match, TRBD1 (5 bases). TRBV5-3 carries the ORF label, with uncertain function. The CDR3 consists of 17 residues. Written as DNA, the CDR3 is TGTGCCAGAAGATTGGGGCAGGGTTGGTCCTATAATTCACCCCTCCACTTT. As protein: CARRLGQGWSYNSPLHF.